This TCR beta chain was sequenced for a study of CD8 T cells in ankylosing spondylitis. General observations from the study: Seemingly distinctive of ankylosing spondylitis blood was a TCR beta motif formed by eight highly homologous variants.

There are a few counts of this clonotype. Its antigen remains unknown. Trimming cost V 0 bases and J 2 bases; bases outside gene matches: 10. Per the germline V gene, CDR1 is DFQATT and CDR2 is SNEGSKA (reference sequence). The CDR3 has 17 residues. TCRdb recomputed calls from the 5' RACE reads with MiXCR, one row per CDR3 protein. The sample includes hundreds of thousands of distinct CDR3 sequences, approximately 17% of them seen just once. The genes are TRBV20-1 and TRBJ2-5, with 9 bases aligning to TRBD2. This TCR was recovered from a male donor with ankylosing spondylitis. Sequenced input: blood, either unsorted or a sorted T cell fraction (not recorded which). The DNA of the CDR3 is TGCAGTGCTAGAGACCCCGTCTCTAGCGGGGCACAAGAGACCCAGTACTTC. It yields the protein CSARDPVSSGAQETQYF.